This is a list of T cell receptor beta chains from one sample in a study of T cell responses to AZD1222 COVID-19 vaccine. Produced via immunoSEQ multiplex PCR; TCRdb's table is partial and in-frame only. The top ten hold 1.2% to 1.5% of the sample, which has 150,000 or so clones, 85% to 95% seen once. Specimen: peripheral blood, collected on day 0 of AZD1222 vaccination. The source of these receptors is an adult in good health. The CDR3 runs from the conserved cysteine through the conserved F or W. The order of the fields is J gene, clone size, D gene, V gene, CDR3 DNA, CDR3 protein. D genes are given only for firm matches. A clone size is listed for some rows: how often the clone was seen (once, few, many), or a class if it is expanded.

>TRBJ2-3|-|-|TRBV7-5
TGTGCCAGAAGCTTTACAGAGAGGGGCAGGCAAGCGGCAGATACGCAGTATTTT
CARSFTERGRQAADTQYF
>TRBJ1-2|-|TRBD1|TRBV5-4
TGTGCCAGCAGCTCTCCGACAGGGCAACACTATGGCTACACCTTC
CASSSPTGQHYGYTF
>TRBJ1-6|once|-|TRBV4-1
TGCGCCAGCAGCCAAGATGCGGGAAGCCCTTCACCCCTCCACTTT
CASSQDAGSPSPLHF
>TRBJ2-7|-|TRBD2|TRBV7-9
TGTGCCAGCAGCGTCCCGGTCACTAGCGGATCCCCCTACGAGCAGTACTTC
CASSVPVTSGSPYEQYF
>TRBJ2-1|-|-|TRBV7-3
TGTGCCAGCAGCTTAAACCCCCTCCCCGACAGAAACAATGAGCAGTTCTTC
CASSLNPLPDRNNEQFF
>TRBJ1-5|-|-|TRBV28
TGTGCCAGCCGAAAAGGGGAACTTCAGCCCCAGCATTTT
CASRKGELQPQHF
>TRBJ2-3|-|TRBD2|TRBV15
TGTGCCACCAGCAGAGATGGAAGCGGGGGATACACAGATACGCAGTATTTT
CATSRDGSGGYTDTQYF
>TRBJ1-4|once|-|TRBV27
TGTGCCAGCAGTTTAGGCGGGGCGGCTAATGAAAAACTGTTTTTT
CASSLGGAANEKLFF
>TRBJ1-1|-|-|TRBV7-3
TGTGCCAGCAGCACCCTTTTGAACACTGAAGCTTTCTTT
CASSTLLNTEAFF
>TRBJ1-1|-|TRBD1|TRBV28
TGTGCCAGCAGCCCCCGGACAGGGAACACTGAAGCTTTCTTT
CASSPRTGNTEAFF
>TRBJ2-7|-|TRBD2|TRBV19
TGTGCCAGTAGTATAGCCCCGTCCGGGACTAGATCCTACGAGCAGTACTTC
CASSIAPSGTRSYEQYF
>TRBJ1-3|-|-|TRBV4-2
TGTGCCAGCAGCCAAGAATGGCCCCTGGGTGGAAACACCATATATTTT
CASSQEWPLGGNTIYF
>TRBJ2-2|-|-|TRBV5-4
TGTGCCAGCAGCTTCGGGGGGCCGGGCACCGGGGAGCTGTTTTTT
CASSFGGPGTGELFF
>TRBJ1-2|-|TRBD1|TRBV7-9
TGTGCCAGCAGCTTAGCCGGGACAGGGATAAGAGCTAACTATGGCTACACCTTC
CASSLAGTGIRANYGYTF
>TRBJ2-7|-|-|TRBV7-2
TGTGCCAGCAGCCCCCGCTCGGCTCAGGGCTACGAGCAGTACTTC
CASSPRSAQGYEQYF
>TRBJ1-5|-|TRBD1|TRBV7-9
TGTGCCAGCAGCTTAGGGGACAGCCACAATCAGCCCCAGCATTTT
CASSLGDSHNQPQHF
>TRBJ1-1|-|TRBD1|TRBV5-6
TGTGCCAGCAGGATTCTGACAGGGGGCCCGAAGGGTACTGAAGCTTTCTTT
CASRILTGGPKGTEAFF
>TRBJ2-5|-|-|TRBV7-2
TGTGCCAGCAGTCCTACTCCGGGGGAAATCGCGCGGGAGACCCAGTACTTC
CASSPTPGEIARETQYF
>TRBJ1-2|-|-|TRBV6-5
TGTGCCAGCAGTTACTCGCAGGGAAATGGCTACACCTTC
CASSYSQGNGYTF
>TRBJ2-7|-|-|TRBV28
TGTGCCAGCAGTTTCTTCGTCTACGAGCAGTACTTC
CASSFFVYEQYF
>TRBJ2-2|-|TRBD2|TRBV7-8
TGTGCCAGCAGCCCCTTACAGACTAGCGGGAGAAAGACCGGGGAGCTGTTTTTT
CASSPLQTSGRKTGELFF
>TRBJ2-5|-|-|TRBV30
TGTGCCTGGAGTTACGGAGTAGCGGTGCAAGAGACCCAGTACTTC
CAWSYGVAVQETQYF
>TRBJ1-1|few|-|TRBV10-2
TGCGCCAGCAGTGAGTCGTATCCTCAGAACACTGAAGCTTTCTTT
CASSESYPQNTEAFF
>TRBJ1-5|-|-|TRBV7-6
TGTGCCAGCAGCTTACAGGGCAATCAGCCCCAGCATTTT
CASSLQGNQPQHF
>TRBJ2-5|-|TRBD1|TRBV5-1
TGCGCCAGCAGCTTGGACAGGGGAGAGGAGACCCAGTACTTC
CASSLDRGEETQYF
>TRBJ1-2|-|TRBD1|TRBV28
TGTGCCAGCCTCAGGGGGGCTACCCTCAACTATGGCTACACCTTC
CASLRGATLNYGYTF
>TRBJ1-3|-|-|TRBV19
TGTGCCAGTACCTCTGGGGACCGGTCAGGGTTCCTCTCTGGAAACACCATATATTTT
CASTSGDRSGFLSGNTIYF
>TRBJ1-1|-|TRBD1|TRBV10-1
TGCGCCAGCAGTGATTCCGGGACAGGGATTGGCACTGAAGCTTTCTTT
CASSDSGTGIGTEAFF
>TRBJ1-3|-|-|TRBV2
TGTGCCAGCAGTGAGGGGCAACTCTCTGGAAACACCATATATTTT
CASSEGQLSGNTIYF
>TRBJ1-1|-|TRBD1|TRBV5-5
TGTGCCAGCAGCCCGGACAGGGGAACTGAAGCTTTCTTT
CASSPDRGTEAFF
>TRBJ2-1|-|-|TRBV6-6
TGTGCCAGCAGTTCCCCCGGCATGGTCTCCTACAATGAGCAGTTCTTC
CASSSPGMVSYNEQFF